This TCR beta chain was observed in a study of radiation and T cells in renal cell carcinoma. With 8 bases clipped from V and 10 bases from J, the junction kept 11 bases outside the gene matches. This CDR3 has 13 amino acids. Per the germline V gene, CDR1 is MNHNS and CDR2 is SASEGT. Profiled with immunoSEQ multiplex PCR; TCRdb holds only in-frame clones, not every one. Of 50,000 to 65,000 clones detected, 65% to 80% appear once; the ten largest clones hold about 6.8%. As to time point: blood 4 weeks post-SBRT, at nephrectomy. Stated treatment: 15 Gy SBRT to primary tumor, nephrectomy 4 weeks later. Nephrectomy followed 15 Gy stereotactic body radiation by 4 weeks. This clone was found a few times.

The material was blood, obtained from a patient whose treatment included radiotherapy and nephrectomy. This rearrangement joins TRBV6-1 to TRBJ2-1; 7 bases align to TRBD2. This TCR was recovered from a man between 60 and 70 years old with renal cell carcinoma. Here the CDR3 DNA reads TGTGCCAGCGCGGGAGTTGGGTTGGCCGAGCAGTTCTTC. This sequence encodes CASAGVGLAEQFF.